These 29 T cell receptor beta chains were sequenced from one sample in a study of blood T cell repertoires in COVID-19 (dated by TCRdb to between 2020 and 2021). Libraries came from the immunoSEQ multiplex PCR assay. TCRdb limited this immuneACCESS table to in-frame rearrangements with V and J called. A share of clones is missing; checked studies link under half to unresolved V genes, and the rest is unexplained. The sample table holds approximately 250,000 clones, of which approximately 86% were seen once. The ten top clones hold around 8.8% of the sample. The sequencing input was peripheral blood. The receptors were gathered from a man in his forties with active or convalescent COVID-19.

This sequence joins TRBV28 and TRBJ1-5; the match to TRBD1 covers 8 bases. Losses at the gene ends were 5 bases for V and 3 bases for J; bases not matched to a gene: 6. This CDR3 is 15 amino acids long. Germline-derived CDR1 and CDR2 are MDHEN and SYDVKM. The DNA for the CDR3 is TGTGCCAGCAGTGAGGGACAGGCCCTCAATCAGCCCCAGCATTTT. This sequence encodes CASSEGQALNQPQHF. Full variable domain (missing parts from reference TRBV28 and TRBJ1-5): DVKVTQSSRYLVKRTGEKVFLECVQDMDHENMFWYRQDPGLGLRLIYFSYDVKMKEKGDIPEGYSVSREKKERFSLILESASTNQTSMYLCASSEGQALNQPQHFGDGTRLSIL.

The chain employs TRBV5-1 and TRBJ2-7, with 8 bases identical to TRBD2. The CDR3 runs 15 residues. CDR1 and CDR2 from the germline V gene are SGHRS and YFSETQ. The V and J ends lost 4 bases and 2 bases, in that order; junction bases with no gene match: 8. CDR3 in DNA: TGCGCCAGCAGCCAGCCCGAGCGGGGGACCTACGAGCAGTACTTC. It encodes CASSQPERGTYEQYF.

The gene calls are TRBV2 and TRBJ1-3, with unresolved D. The CDR3 loop spans 12 amino acids. Germline values: CDR1 SNHLY, CDR2 FYNNEI. Trimming cost V 6 bases and J 4 bases, with 7 bases left between them. CDR3 bases: TGTGCCAGCAGCCCGGTCGGAAACACCATATATTTT. Protein product: CASSPVGNTIYF.

This sequence joins TRBV10-3 and TRBJ1-1; no definite D call. The CDR3 loop spans 13 amino acids. Germline V gene data show CDR1 as ENHRY and CDR2 as SYGVKD. V was trimmed by 4 bases and J by 6 bases, leaving 12 bases between them. The CDR3 sequence: CAISVPGQPEAFF. The CDR3 bases are TGTGCCATCAGTGTTCCAGGTCAGCCTGAAGCTTTCTTT.

CDR3 sequence: CSASSGNYGYTF. The CDR3 bases are TGCAGTGCTAGTTCAGGGAACTATGGCTACACCTTC. V usage is TRBV20-1 and J usage is TRBJ1-2; weak D call: TRBD1 (5 bases). The CDR3 has 12 residues. The germline V gene has CDR1 DFQATT and CDR2 SNEGSKA (reference sequence). V was trimmed by 3 bases and J by 2 bases, leaving 7 bases between them.

The rearrangement links TRBV5-6 to TRBJ1-1, with 9 bases identical to TRBD1. CDR1 is SGHDT, CDR2 YYEEEE, per germline. V dropped 1 base and J dropped 7; count of bases not matched to a gene: 8. This CDR3 comprises 15 residues. CDR3 in DNA: TGTGCCAGCAGCTTGTACCACAGGGGGCTAAGTGAAGCTTTCTTT. Its translation is CASSLYHRGLSEAFF.

The chain carries TRBV10-3 and TRBJ1-3; 7 nucleotides align to TRBD1. The length of the CDR3 is 17 residues. Germline values: CDR1 ENHRY, CDR2 SYGVKD. The trim removed 3 bases at V and 0 bases at J, leaving 8 bases unmatched. The CDR3 protein is CAISDRLGQSSGNTIYF. CDR3 DNA sequence: TGTGCCATCAGTGATCGGCTGGGACAGAGCTCTGGAAACACCATATATTTT.

The chain combines TRBV5-4 with TRBJ1-2; D call uncertain. The CDR3 is made up of 17 amino acids. V shed 0 bases and J shed 0 bases, with 15 bases lying between them. The V gene's germline CDR1 is SGHNT and CDR2 YYREEE (reference sequence). CDR3 coding DNA: TGTGCCAGCAGCTTGGGGGTCGGGGAGTCCGCTAACTATGGCTACACCTTC. The encoded protein is CASSLGVGESANYGYTF.

V is TRBV3-1 (or the pseudogene TRBV3-2) and J is TRBJ2-3; 7 bases line up with TRBD2. Germline-derived CDR1 and CDR2 are LGHDT and YNNKEL (reference sequence). V lost 5 bases, J lost 1 base, and 6 bases stayed unmatched. This CDR3 has 15 amino acids. CDR3 DNA: TGTGCCAGCAGCGTTTTACGGGGGGGCACAGATACGCAGTATTTT. It codes for CASSVLRGGTDTQYF.

V is TRBV6-5 and J is TRBJ1-6; the D gene is possibly TRBD1 (6 bases). CDR1 and CDR2 (germline): MNHEY, SVGAGI. The CDR3 covers 16 residues. The V and J ends lost 0 bases and 7 bases respectively, with 13 bases between them. The CDR3 DNA reads as TGTGCCAGCAGTTACTCGATTGGGGGCAGAAATTCACCCCTCCACTTT. Its protein product is CASSYSIGGRNSPLHF.

DNA of the CDR3: TGCGCCAGCAGCCTTCAAGGACAGGGACAAGAGACCCAGTACTTC. This translates into CASSLQGQGQETQYF. The chain employs TRBV5-1 and TRBJ2-5; TRBD1 aligns across 8 bases. CDR1 SGHRS and CDR2 YFSETQ come from the germline V gene. With V trimmed by 4 bases and J by 2 bases, 7 bases remained unmatched. The CDR3 loop spans 15 amino acids.

This chain uses TRBV24-1 with TRBJ2-2; 11 bases line up with TRBD2. The CDR3 extends over 16 amino acids. Looked up from germline, CDR1 is KGHDR and CDR2 is SFDVKD. Losses at the gene ends were 4 bases for V and 3 bases for J; bases not matched to a gene: 3. The CDR3 DNA reads as TGTGCCACCAGTGACCGTAGCGGGAGGGACACCGGGGAGCTGTTTTTT. Amino acids: CATSDRSGRDTGELFF.

The chain is built from TRBV6-6 and TRBJ2-1; 8 bases line up with TRBD1. The CDR3 consists of 15 residues. Germline V gene lookup returns CDR1 MNHNY and CDR2 SVGAGI (reference sequence). The trim removed 7 bases at V and 4 bases at J, leaving 9 bases unmatched. Here the CDR3 DNA reads TGTGCCAGCACTCCAACCGGGACAGGATACAATGAGCAGTTCTTC. It is translated as CASTPTGTGYNEQFF.

V usage is TRBV11-3 and J usage is TRBJ2-7; tentatively, D is TRBD2 (5 bases). V shed 7 bases and J shed 2 bases, with 15 bases lying between them. CDR3 size: 14 residues. Germline values: CDR1 SGHNT, CDR2 YENEEA. In DNA form, the CDR3 reads TGTGCCAGCACCCCTTCCGGGGTCCCCTACGAGCAGTACTTC. This codes for CASTPSGVPYEQYF. Combining the CDR3 with reference TRBV11-3 and TRBJ2-7 gives the whole variable domain EAGVVQSPRYKIIEKKQPVAFWCNPISGHNTLYWYLQNLGQGPELLIRYENEEAVDDSQLPKDRFSAERLKGVDSTLKIQPAELGDSAVYLCASTPSGVPYEQYFGPGTRLTVT.

The chain couples TRBV5-4 to TRBJ2-7; 7 positions agree with TRBD1. J was trimmed by 0 bases and V by 3 bases; bases with no gene match: 6. The length of the CDR3 is 15 residues. The germline gives CDR1 SGHNT, CDR2 YYREEE (reference sequence). CDR3 in DNA: TGTGCCAGCAGCTGGGGCCGGGACAGCTCCTACGAGCAGTACTTC. Protein: CASSWGRDSSYEQYF.

This chain uses TRBV7-2 with TRBJ1-5; the D gene is possibly TRBD1 (5 bases). Deletions cut 2 bases from V and 0 bases from J, with 8 bases between. This CDR3 has 15 residues. Germline loops: CDR1 SGHTA, CDR2 FQGNSA. CDR3 nucleotide sequence: TGTGCCAGCAGCTTATTAGGGGATAGCAATCAGCCCCAGCATTTT. Translation gives CASSLLGDSNQPQHF.

The chain carries TRBV6-5 and TRBJ2-2; 7 bases agree with TRBD2. V shed 8 bases and J 6 bases; nucleotides not matched to a gene: 9. This CDR3 has 14 residues. Germline-derived CDR1 and CDR2 are MNHEY and SVGAGI. As DNA, the CDR3 is TGTGCCAGCCTAGCGCTAGCGGCCTCCGGGGAGCTGTTTTTT. Protein: CASLALAASGELFF.

The chain recombines TRBV20-1 with TRBJ2-1; D gene uncertain. V lost 3 bases and J 10 bases, leaving 7 bases between the germline ends. The CDR3 has 10 amino acids. Germline V gene sequence: CDR1 DFQATT, CDR2 SNEGSKA (reference sequence). For the CDR3, the DNA is TGCAGTGCTAGTATCCTCGAGCAGTTCTTC. Amino acid sequence: CSASILEQFF.

This sequence joins TRBV4-1 and TRBJ2-1; TRBD2 is a possible D gene (5 bases). Trimming stripped 0 bases from V and 4 bases from J, with 7 bases between. From germline, CDR1 is MGHRA and CDR2 YSYEKL. The CDR3 is 14 residues long. For the CDR3, the DNA is TGCGCCAGCAGCCAAGAGAGGGAATACAATGAGCAGTTCTTC. Its translation is CASSQEREYNEQFF.

This chain connects TRBV6-5 to TRBJ1-2, with TRBD1 matching over 10 bases. Germline V gene data show CDR1 as MNHEY and CDR2 as SVGAGI. V lost 7 bases to trimming and J lost 8 bases; unmatched junction nucleotides: 13. This CDR3 is built from 15 residues. CDR3 in DNA: TGTGCCAGCAATGCCGCCGGGACAGGGGATTTGGGCTACACCTTC. Its protein product is CASNAAGTGDLGYTF.

This clone was counted once. V gene TRBV28 combines with J gene TRBJ1-5, with D perhaps TRBD1 (5 bases). This CDR3 is 14 amino acids long. Germline loops: CDR1 MDHEN, CDR2 SYDVKM. Trimming pared 1 base from V and 7 bases from J, leaving 11 bases between. The CDR3 is CASSLSTAGQPQHF. CDR3 DNA: TGTGCCAGCAGTTTATCGACAGCTGGGCAGCCCCAGCATTTT.

The CDR3 DNA is TGCGCCAGCAGCCGGTTGGGACAGGGGCCCCGTGGCAATCAGCCCCAGCATTTT. It is translated as CASSRLGQGPRGNQPQHF. The chain carries TRBV4-1 and TRBJ1-5; 10 bases are shared with TRBD1. The CDR3 consists of 18 residues. CDR1 is MGHRA, CDR2 YSYEKL, per germline. V trimming: 4 bases; J trimming: 2 bases; junction bases outside the gene matches: 11.

The rearrangement uses TRBV13 and TRBJ1-1; TRBD1 matches at 8 bases. The germline gives CDR1 PRHDT, CDR2 FYEKMQ (reference sequence). With V trimmed by 5 bases and J by 3 bases, 8 bases remained unmatched. The CDR3 has 15 residues. The DNA of the CDR3 is TGTGCCAGCAGCACCGACAGGGGTCTCGACACTGAAGCTTTCTTT. Translated: CASSTDRGLDTEAFF.

The chain has TRBV9 and TRBJ2-3; TRBD1 matches 8 bases. Germline values: CDR1 SGDLS, CDR2 YYNGEE. This CDR3 has 14 residues. V lost 4 bases, J lost 15 bases, and 16 bases stayed unmatched. The CDR3 sequence is CASSPSGERDRPYF. The CDR3 region has the DNA TGTGCCAGCAGCCCATCCGGGGAGAGGGACAGGCCATATTTT.

A single count supports this clone. This chain uses TRBV28 with TRBJ1-4; the D gene is possibly TRBD1 (6 bases). Germline assignment: CDR1 MDHEN and CDR2 SYDVKM. The CDR3 totals 14 residues. V was pared by 5 bases and J by 9 bases, with 16 bases between. CDR3 sequence reads: CASSPSQGTQKLFF. CDR3 DNA sequence: TGTGCCAGCAGTCCAAGCCAGGGGACCCAAAAACTGTTTTTT.

The CDR3 sequence: CASSPMVVVREQFF. In DNA form, the CDR3 reads TGTGCCAGCAGCCCCATGGTTGTAGTCCGTGAGCAGTTCTTC. The chain carries TRBV11-3 and TRBJ2-1; D ambiguous. The CDR3 totals 14 residues. CDR1 and CDR2 (germline): SGHNT, YENEEA. The V gene lost 5 bases and the J gene lost 9 bases, with 17 bases spanning the gap.

V gene TRBV28 combines with J gene TRBJ2-6, with a weak D call TRBD1 (5 bases). The CDR3 length is 15 residues. Germline CDR1 and CDR2: MDHEN and SYDVKM. V lost 7 bases to trimming and J lost 0 bases, with 10 bases between them. CDR3 bases: TGTGCCAGCACCCAGGGAACCTCTGGGGCCAACGTCCTGACTTTC. Translated: CASTQGTSGANVLTF.

The rearrangement joins TRBV29-1 to TRBJ1-2, with D possibly TRBD1 on 6 matching bases. Germline loops: CDR1 SQVTM, CDR2 ANQGSEA. Trimming shortened V by 0 bases and J by 4 bases, and 21 bases separated the two germline ends. CDR3 length: 17 amino acids. The CDR3 loop reads CSVEDQGPSTHIYGYTF. CDR3 nucleotides: TGCAGCGTTGAAGATCAGGGGCCCTCAACACATATCTATGGCTACACCTTC.

A remark on this clone: Being one base from a much bigger clone, this may be a read error. The chain is built from TRBV2 and TRBJ2-7; TRBD1 agrees at 10 bases. V gave up 5 bases and J gave up 2 bases; unmatched junction bases: 3. Looked up from germline, CDR1 is SNHLY and CDR2 is FYNNEI. The CDR3 sequence is 14 residues long. The CDR3 is CASSPGTGAYEQYF. DNA for the CDR3: TGTGCCAGCAGTCCCGGGACAGGGGCCTACGAGCAGTACTTC.